Below are 8 T cell receptor beta chains sequenced from a single sample in a study of blood T cell repertoires in COVID-19. Assay used: immunoSEQ multiplex PCR; TCRdb lists only in-frame clones, some missing. Of around 230,000 clones listed, approximately 90% are singletons. The sequenced material came from peripheral blood. These receptors all come from a man in his 60s who had recovered from COVID-19.

V gene TRBV2 combines with J gene TRBJ1-6; 8 nucleotides line up with TRBD1. Germline V gives CDR1 SNHLY, CDR2 FYNNEI. The J segment lost 5 bases and the V segment lost 7 bases, leaving 7 bases of the junction unmatched. The CDR3 runs 15 residues. The CDR3 DNA reads TGTGCCAGCATCCGTGGGACAGGCAATAATTCACCCCTCCACTTT. Encoded protein: CASIRGTGNNSPLHF.

The V and J genes are TRBV29-1 and TRBJ2-7, with 9 nucleotides matching TRBD1. CDR1 is SQVTM and CDR2 is ANQGSEA in the germline V gene. Losses at the gene ends were 7 bases for V and 6 bases for J; bases not matched to a gene: 10. This CDR3 spans 13 amino acids. The DNA of the CDR3 is TGCAGCGGTGGGGGACAGGGACTGGGCGAGCAGTACTTC. Protein sequence: CSGGGQGLGEQYF.

V usage is TRBV7-6 and J usage is TRBJ1-6; the match to TRBD1 covers 8 bases. The CDR3 length is 14 residues. The ends lost 5 bases at V and 10 bases at J; junction bases unmatched: 7. Germline V gene sequence: CDR1 SGHVS, CDR2 FNYEAQ. The CDR3 is CASSLGQGESPLHF. CDR3 nucleotides: TGTGCCAGCAGCCTAGGACAGGGAGAGTCACCCCTCCACTTT.

This chain links TRBV30 with TRBJ2-1; D may be TRBD1 (6 bases). This CDR3 has 13 residues. Per the germline V gene, CDR1 is GTSNPN and CDR2 is SVGIG (reference sequence). V lost 0 bases to trimming and J lost 4 bases, with 7 bases between them. The CDR3 coding sequence is TGTGCCTGGAGTGTACAGGGTTACAATGAGCAGTTCTTC. The encoded protein is CAWSVQGYNEQFF.

The chain uses TRBV5-1 and TRBJ2-3; 7 positions agree with TRBD1. V trimming: 3 bases; J trimming: 4 bases; junction bases outside the gene matches: 14. The CDR3 is made up of 17 amino acids. Germline loops: CDR1 SGHRS, CDR2 YFSETQ. In DNA, the CDR3 is TGCGCCAGCAGCTCCGGACAGGTCTCAGGGTGGGCAGATACGCAGTATTTT. This translates into CASSSGQVSGWADTQYF. The entire variable domain, with the rest obtained from reference TRBV5-1 and TRBJ2-3, is as follows: KAGVTQTPRYLIKTRGQQVTLSCSPISGHRSVSWYQQTPGQGLQFLFEYFSETQRNKGNFPGRFSGRQFSNSRSEMNVSTLELGDSALYLCASSSGQVSGWADTQYFGPGTRLTVL.

The chain joins TRBV9 to TRBJ1-6, with TRBD1 identical over 7 bases. The germline V gene encodes CDR1 SGDLS and CDR2 YYNGEE. The V segment lost 3 bases and the J segment 4 bases; nucleotides outside the gene matches: 7. The CDR3 extends over 16 amino acids. CDR3: CASSAGTALYNSPLHF. The CDR3 DNA reads as TGTGCCAGCAGCGCCGGGACAGCCTTGTATAATTCACCCCTCCACTTT.

V is TRBV19 and J is TRBJ1-5; 7 bases align to TRBD1. This CDR3 region has 13 residues. CDR1 is LNHDA, CDR2 SQIVND, per germline (reference sequence). V lost 6 bases and J lost 4; bases outside the gene matches: 3. The CDR3 sequence: CASRATGNQPQHF. In DNA form, the CDR3 reads TGTGCCAGTAGAGCGACAGGGAATCAGCCCCAGCATTTT.

CDR3 DNA: TGTGCCAGCAGCTTCGTTTCCGGGACAGGTGAGGATAGCTATGGCTACACCTTC. This codes for CASSFVSGTGEDSYGYTF. The chain combines TRBV5-5 with TRBJ1-2, with 8 bases matching TRBD1. Germline CDR1 and CDR2: SGHKS and YYEKEE (reference sequence). V was pared by 2 bases and J by 4 bases, with 16 bases of the junction left unmatched. CDR3 length: 18 residues.